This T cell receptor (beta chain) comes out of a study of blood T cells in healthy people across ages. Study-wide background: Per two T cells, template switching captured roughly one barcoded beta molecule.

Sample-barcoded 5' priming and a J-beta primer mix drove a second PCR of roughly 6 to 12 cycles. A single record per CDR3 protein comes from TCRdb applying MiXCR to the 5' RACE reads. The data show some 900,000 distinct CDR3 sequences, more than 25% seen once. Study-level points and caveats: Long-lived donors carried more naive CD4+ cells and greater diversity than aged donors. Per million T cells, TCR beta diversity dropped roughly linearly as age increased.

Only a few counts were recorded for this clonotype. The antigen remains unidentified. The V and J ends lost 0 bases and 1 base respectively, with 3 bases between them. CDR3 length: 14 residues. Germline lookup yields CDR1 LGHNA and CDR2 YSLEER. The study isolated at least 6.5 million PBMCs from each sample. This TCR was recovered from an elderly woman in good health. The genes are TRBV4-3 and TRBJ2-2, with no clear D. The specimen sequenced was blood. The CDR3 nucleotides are TGCGCCAGCAGCCAAGAGGGGAACACCGGGGAGCTGTTTTTT. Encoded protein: CASSQEGNTGELFF.